The 9 T cell receptor beta chains reported below all come from one sample, sequenced in a study of T cell responses to AZD1222 COVID-19 vaccine (dated by TCRdb to the early 2020s). The sample's time point label, in plain terms: baseline before first vaccination. The sample's treatment or condition label is to be understood as: meningococcal conjugate vaccine given as trial control. The protocol used for the library was the immunoSEQ multiplex PCR assay. The clones in this table, taken by TCRdb from immuneACCESS, are in-frame only. Not every clone is retained; where verified, under half of the shortfall comes from an unresolved V gene, and the cause of the rest is unknown. Within this sample are tens of thousands of clones, with about 90% of them counted one time only. The top ten hold around 10% of the sample. The sample consisted of peripheral blood, taken on day 0 of MenACWY control vaccination. These receptors were obtained from an adult in good health.

As to this clone: Because it lacks the conserved phenylalanine or tryptophan at the end, this CDR3 is likely a read error. It is unclear where the CDR3 begins or ends on the DNA, so no DNA is shown, and the CDR3 is as TCRdb lists it. V is TRBV6-1 and J is TRBJ2-7; the listed D gene, TRBD2, was not tested against the DNA. Per the germline V gene, CDR1 is MNHNS and CDR2 is SASEGT. The CDR3 spans 11 amino acids, including both terminal residues. The CDR3 region is CASSESVLLVC.

The chain recombines TRBV29-1 with TRBJ1-1; a weak D match, TRBD1 (5 bases). With 2 bases removed from V and 3 bases from J, the gap between germline ends came to 10 bases. This CDR3 is built from 13 residues. Germline CDR1 is SQVTM and CDR2 is ANQGSEA. The CDR3 loop reads CSVEIARDTEAFF. The CDR3, as DNA: TGCAGCGTTGAAATAGCCAGGGACACTGAAGCTTTCTTT.

This chain joins TRBV11-2 and TRBJ2-3, with D hard to call. Per germline, CDR1 SGHAT and CDR2 FQNNGV. The CDR3 covers 16 residues. Trimming shortened V by 0 bases and J by 0 bases, and 10 bases separated the two germline ends. The CDR3 DNA reads TGTGCCAGCAGCTTAGAAGGTGCGCCTAGCACAGATACGCAGTATTTT. Its protein product is CASSLEGAPSTDTQYF. The full variable domain, rest sourced from reference TRBV11-2 and TRBJ2-3, is EAGVAQSPRYKIIEKRQSVAFWCNPISGHATLYWYQQILGQGPKLLIQFQNNGVVDDSQLPKDRFSAERLKGVDSTLKIQPAKLEDSAVYLCASSLEGAPSTDTQYFGPGTRLTVL.

CDR3 sequence (DNA): TGTGCCAGCAGTTTATCCCCCGCGACAGGGGGGAGCCAGCCCCAGCATTTT. Its translation is CASSLSPATGGSQPQHF. V gene TRBV27 combines with J gene TRBJ1-5; TRBD1 agrees at 9 bases. Per the germline V gene, CDR1 is MNHEY and CDR2 is SMNVEV (reference sequence). The CDR3 is 17 residues long. V shed 0 bases and J 7 bases; nucleotides not matched to a gene: 10.

The rearrangement joins TRBV6-1 to TRBJ1-3, with D unclear. Germline values: CDR1 MNHNS, CDR2 SASEGT. The V and J ends lost 1 base and 4 bases respectively, with 8 bases between them. There are 14 residues in the CDR3. CDR3 in DNA: TGTGCCAGCAGTGAAGTCGGACTCGGAAACACCATATATTTT. Translation: CASSEVGLGNTIYF.

The chain has TRBV18 and TRBJ1-1; 7 nucleotides line up with TRBD1. The germline V gene has CDR1 KGHSH and CDR2 LQKENI. The J segment lost 0 bases and the V segment lost 4 bases, leaving 8 bases of the junction unmatched. The CDR3 spans 16 residues. The CDR3 DNA follows: TGTGCCAGCTCACGCGGGGTCGACAGGGTGAACACTGAAGCTTTCTTT. The encoded protein is CASSRGVDRVNTEAFF.

The CDR3 DNA reads as TGTGCCAGCCTGACTAGCGGGGGGACGAACACCGGGGAGCTGTTTTTT. Translating it yields CASLTSGGTNTGELFF. The chain has TRBV3-1 (or the pseudogene TRBV3-2) and TRBJ2-2; TRBD2 matches 13 bases. The CDR3 runs 16 residues. V trimming: 8 bases; J trimming: 0 bases; junction bases outside the gene matches: 3. Per the germline V gene, CDR1 is LGHDT and CDR2 is YNNKEL (reference sequence).

The rearrangement links TRBV18 to TRBJ1-2; TRBD1 agrees at 7 bases. CDR1 and CDR2 from the germline V gene are KGHSH and LQKENI. J was trimmed by 1 base and V by 4 bases; bases with no gene match: 6. The CDR3 contains 15 residues. CDR3 in DNA: TGTGCCAGCTCACGGGGGACAGAGAGTAACTATGGCTACACCTTC. Its translation is CASSRGTESNYGYTF.

The chain couples TRBV6-1 to TRBJ1-5, with D uncertain. Deletions cut 2 bases from V and 5 bases from J, with 10 bases between. The CDR3 is 14 amino acids. Per germline, CDR1 MNHNS and CDR2 SASEGT. CDR3 in amino acids: CASSESGRYQPQHF. The CDR3 DNA reads as TGTGCCAGCAGTGAATCGGGCAGATATCAGCCCCAGCATTTT.